The source of this T cell receptor (beta chain) is a study of T cell responses to AZD1222 COVID-19 vaccine. Looked up from germline, CDR1 is MNHEY and CDR2 is SVGAGI. There are 16 residues in the CDR3. V shed 2 bases and J shed 3 bases, with 11 bases lying between them. TCRdb keeps only in-frame clones here, not all; method: immunoSEQ multiplex PCR. Of some 80,000 clones in the sample, 88% were seen once. Sequenced here: peripheral blood, sampled on day 0 of MenACWY control vaccination. The receptor's source is an adult in good health. This chain connects TRBV6-5 to TRBJ1-6; no clear D. CDR3 coding DNA: TGTGCCAGCAGTTACGGAGGTTTTGACTATAATTCACCCCTCCACTTT. Protein: CASSYGGFDYNSPLHF.